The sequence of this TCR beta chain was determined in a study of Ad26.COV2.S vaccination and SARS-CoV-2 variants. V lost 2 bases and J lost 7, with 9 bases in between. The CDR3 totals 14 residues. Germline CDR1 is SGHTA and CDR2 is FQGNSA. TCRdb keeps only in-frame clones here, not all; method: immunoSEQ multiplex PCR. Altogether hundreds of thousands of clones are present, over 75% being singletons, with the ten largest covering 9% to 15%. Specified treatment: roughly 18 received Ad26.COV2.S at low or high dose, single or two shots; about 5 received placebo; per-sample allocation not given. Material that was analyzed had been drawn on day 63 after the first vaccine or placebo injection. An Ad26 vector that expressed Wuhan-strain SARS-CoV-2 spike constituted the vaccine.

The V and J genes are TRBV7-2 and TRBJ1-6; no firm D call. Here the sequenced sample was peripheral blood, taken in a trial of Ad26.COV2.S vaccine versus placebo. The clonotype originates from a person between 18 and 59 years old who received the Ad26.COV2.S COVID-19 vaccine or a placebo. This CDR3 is CASSLRQPNSPLHF. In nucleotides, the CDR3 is TGTGCCAGCAGCTTAAGGCAGCCAAATTCACCCCTCCACTTT.